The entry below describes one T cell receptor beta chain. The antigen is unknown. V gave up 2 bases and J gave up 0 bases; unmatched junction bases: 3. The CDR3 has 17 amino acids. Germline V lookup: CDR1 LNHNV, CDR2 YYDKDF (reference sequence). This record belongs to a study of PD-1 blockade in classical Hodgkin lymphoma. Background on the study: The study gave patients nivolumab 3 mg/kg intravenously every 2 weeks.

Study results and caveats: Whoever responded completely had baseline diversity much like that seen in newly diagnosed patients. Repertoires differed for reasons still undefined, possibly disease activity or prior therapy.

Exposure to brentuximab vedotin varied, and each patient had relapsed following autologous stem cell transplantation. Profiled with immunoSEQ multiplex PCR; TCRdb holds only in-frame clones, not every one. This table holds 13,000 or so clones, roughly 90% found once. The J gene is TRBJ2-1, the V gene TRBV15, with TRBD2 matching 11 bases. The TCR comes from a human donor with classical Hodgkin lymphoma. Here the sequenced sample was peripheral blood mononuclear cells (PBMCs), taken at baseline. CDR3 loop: CATSRMGLADSYNEQFF. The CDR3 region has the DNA TGTGCCACCAGCAGAATGGGACTAGCGGACTCCTACAATGAGCAGTTCTTC.